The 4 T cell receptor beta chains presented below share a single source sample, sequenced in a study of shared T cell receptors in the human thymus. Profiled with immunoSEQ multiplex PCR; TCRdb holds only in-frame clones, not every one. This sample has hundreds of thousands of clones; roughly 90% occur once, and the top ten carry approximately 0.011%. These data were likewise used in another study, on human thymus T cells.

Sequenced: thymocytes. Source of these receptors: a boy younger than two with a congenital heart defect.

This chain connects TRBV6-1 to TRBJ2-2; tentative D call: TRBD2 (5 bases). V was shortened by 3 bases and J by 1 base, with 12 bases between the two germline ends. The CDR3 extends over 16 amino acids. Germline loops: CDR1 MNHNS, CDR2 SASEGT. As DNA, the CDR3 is TGTGCCAGCAGTGATGGTAAAGGGAGGAACACCGGGGAGCTGTTTTTT. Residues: CASSDGKGRNTGELFF.

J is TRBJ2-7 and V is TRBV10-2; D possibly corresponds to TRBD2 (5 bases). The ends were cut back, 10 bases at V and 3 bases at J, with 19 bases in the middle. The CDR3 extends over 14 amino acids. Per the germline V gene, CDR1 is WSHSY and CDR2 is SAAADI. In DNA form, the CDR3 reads TGCGCCACATCTCCACTAGATTCTGGCTACGAGCAGTACTTC. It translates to CATSPLDSGYEQYF.

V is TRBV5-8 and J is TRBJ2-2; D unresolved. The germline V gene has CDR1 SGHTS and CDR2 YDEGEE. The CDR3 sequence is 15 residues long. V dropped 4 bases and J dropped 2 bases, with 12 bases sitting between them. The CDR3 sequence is CASSLGRPNTGELFF. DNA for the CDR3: TGTGCCAGCAGCCTGGGCAGGCCTAACACCGGGGAGCTGTTTTTT. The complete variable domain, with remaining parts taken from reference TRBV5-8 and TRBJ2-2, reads EAGVTQSPTHLIKTRGQQATLRCSPISGHTSVYWYQQALGLGLQFLLWYDEGEERNRGNFPPRFSGRQFPNYSSELNVNALELEDSALYLCASSLGRPNTGELFFGEGSRLTVL.

The CDR3: CASSFSTEVHTIYF. DNA for the CDR3: TGTGCCAGCAGCTTCTCGACAGAAGTACACACCATATATTTT. The chain combines TRBV11-3 with TRBJ1-3, with TRBD1 as a possible D gene (5 bases). Deletions cut 3 bases from V and 8 bases from J, with 14 bases between. CDR3 size: 14 residues. Germline values: CDR1 SGHNT, CDR2 YENEEA.